This T cell receptor beta chain came from a study of blood T cells in healthy people across ages. Looked up from germline, CDR1 is MGHRA and CDR2 is YSYEKL. This CDR3 is 16 amino acids long. V lost 1 base to trimming and J lost 6 bases, with 16 bases between them. Primed by a sample-barcoded 5' primer and a J-beta primer mix, a second PCR proceeded for roughly 7 to 11 cycles. TCRdb redid the calling of the 5' RACE reads with MiXCR, one entry per CDR3 protein. The sample has 1 million or so distinct CDR3 sequences; 25% are singletons. The same data also contributed to another study, on T cells of mothers and their children.

The sample was blood. The TCR originated in a girl aged 2 to 9 in good health. The chain has TRBV4-1 and TRBJ2-1, with D unresolved. The chain's CDR3 is CASSQGAAWSTNEQFF. The CDR3 coding sequence is TGCGCCAGCAGCCAAGGGGCCGCCTGGTCCACCAATGAGCAGTTCTTC.